The subject of this entry is one T cell receptor beta chain. This specimen belongs to a study of blood T cell repertoires in COVID-19. Study in general: There were acute and convalescent COVID-19 samples, and they came from the United States, Italy and Spain. T cells, B-cell-depleted T cells, or PBMCs provided the cDNA or gDNA that served as material.

In the original analysis: Cell counts per sample came from amplifying reference gene primers. Sequenced by immunoSEQ multiplex PCR; TCRdb stores in-frame clones only, minus some. V and J calls and clone size are given by that table; D and trimming were obtained from the DNA. The sample has about 250,000 clones, 88% seen once. Trimming shortened V by 5 bases and J by 4 bases, and 9 bases separated the two germline ends. This CDR3 has 14 residues. Germline V gene lookup returns CDR1 SEHNR and CDR2 FQNEAQ (reference sequence). What was sequenced was peripheral blood. This sequence joins TRBV7-9 and TRBJ2-6, with D perhaps matching TRBD1 (5 bases). The TCR was taken from a woman aged 40 to 50 who had recovered from COVID-19. The CDR3 sequence is CASSPRVGANVLTF. In DNA form, the CDR3 reads TGTGCCAGCAGCCCCAGGGTCGGGGCCAACGTCCTGACTTTC.